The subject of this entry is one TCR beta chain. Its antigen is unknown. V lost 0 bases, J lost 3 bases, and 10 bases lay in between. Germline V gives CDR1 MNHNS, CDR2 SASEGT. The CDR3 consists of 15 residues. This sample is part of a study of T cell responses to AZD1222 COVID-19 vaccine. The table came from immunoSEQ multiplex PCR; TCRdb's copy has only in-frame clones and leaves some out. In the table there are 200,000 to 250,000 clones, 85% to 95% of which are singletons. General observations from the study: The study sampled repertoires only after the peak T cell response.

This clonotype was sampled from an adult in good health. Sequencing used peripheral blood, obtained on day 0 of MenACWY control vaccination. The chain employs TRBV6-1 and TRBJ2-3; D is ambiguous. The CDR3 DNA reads TGTGCCAGCAGTGAAGCATCGGGCCGAACAGATACGCAGTATTTT. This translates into CASSEASGRTDTQYF.